Listed here are 8 T cell receptor beta chains from one sample, sequenced in a study of control samples from healthy donors and cancer patients. Here immunoSEQ multiplex PCR was the method, and the copy in TCRdb shows in-frame clones only, minus some. This sample has around 70,000 clones, with about 94% found just once. The sequencing input was blood. These receptors all stem from a woman aged 25 to 45 in good health.

This chain connects TRBV2 to TRBJ1-2; D gene uncertain. There are 13 residues in the CDR3. The germline gives CDR1 SNHLY, CDR2 FYNNEI. Trimming shortened V by 6 bases and J by 8 bases, and 16 bases separated the two germline ends. The CDR3 sequence is CASSATLRRGYTF. The CDR3 bases are TGTGCCAGCAGCGCCACTCTGAGGAGGGGCTACACCTTC.

J is TRBJ1-3 and V is TRBV18; D may be TRBD1 (6 bases). Germline values: CDR1 KGHSH, CDR2 LQKENI. The CDR3 covers 15 residues. Trimming stripped 2 bases from V and 0 bases from J, with 8 bases between. Here the CDR3 reads CASSPTRGSGNTIYF. Written as DNA, the CDR3 is TGTGCCAGCTCACCAACCAGGGGCTCTGGAAACACCATATATTTT.

V and J are TRBV24-1 and TRBJ1-5, with D possibly matching TRBD1 (5 bases). The CDR3 length is 14 residues. Germline V gene sequence: CDR1 KGHDR, CDR2 SFDVKD. The V end lost 5 bases, the J end lost 5 bases, and 12 bases lay between the germline ends. Here the CDR3 reads CATSVGGEDQPQHF. CDR3 DNA: TGTGCCACCAGTGTGGGGGGGGAAGATCAGCCCCAGCATTTT.

The chain employs TRBV6-5 and TRBJ1-3, with 7 bases fitting TRBD1. This CDR3 is 15 amino acids long. J lost 2 bases, V lost 0 bases, and 1 base had no gene match. Germline assignment: CDR1 MNHEY and CDR2 SVGAGI. The CDR3 is CASSYSGTAGNTIYF. Written as DNA, the CDR3 is TGTGCCAGCAGTTACTCCGGGACAGCTGGAAACACCATATATTTT.

The chain uses TRBV24-1 and TRBJ2-2; no clear D gene. Per germline, CDR1 KGHDR and CDR2 SFDVKD. CDR3 length: 12 residues. Trimming removed 9 bases from V and 4 bases from J, with 8 bases in between. The CDR3 nucleotides read TGTGCCACCCGACGTCCCACCGGGGAGCTGTTTTTT. Translated, it gives CATRRPTGELFF.

V is TRBV2 and J is TRBJ1-4, with 9 bases lining up with TRBD1. Germline-derived CDR1 and CDR2 are SNHLY and FYNNEI. The V gene end was trimmed by 5 bases and the J gene end by 3 bases; junction bases not matched to a gene: 4. The CDR3 is made up of 15 amino acids. Here the CDR3 reads CASSPTGGPNEKLFF. DNA of the CDR3: TGTGCCAGCAGTCCCACAGGGGGCCCTAATGAAAAACTGTTTTTT.

This clone appeared a single time. This rearrangement joins TRBV25-1 to TRBJ1-1; D perhaps matches TRBD1 (6 bases). The V gene lost 6 bases and the J gene lost 0 bases, with 14 bases spanning the gap. The CDR3 runs 15 residues. Germline assignment: CDR1 MGHDK and CDR2 SYGVNS. The CDR3 region is CASSKPGEMNTEAFF. CDR3 coding DNA: TGTGCCAGCAGCAAACCAGGGGAGATGAACACTGAAGCTTTCTTT.

The chain employs TRBV5-1 and TRBJ2-3, with D possibly matching TRBD2 (6 bases). CDR1 SGHRS and CDR2 YFSETQ come from the germline V gene. CDR3 length equals 15 residues. V gave up 0 bases and J gave up 2 bases, with 10 bases separating them. The chain's CDR3 is CASSLVGGDTDTQYF. In DNA, the CDR3 is TGCGCCAGCAGCTTGGTAGGCGGGGACACAGATACGCAGTATTTT.